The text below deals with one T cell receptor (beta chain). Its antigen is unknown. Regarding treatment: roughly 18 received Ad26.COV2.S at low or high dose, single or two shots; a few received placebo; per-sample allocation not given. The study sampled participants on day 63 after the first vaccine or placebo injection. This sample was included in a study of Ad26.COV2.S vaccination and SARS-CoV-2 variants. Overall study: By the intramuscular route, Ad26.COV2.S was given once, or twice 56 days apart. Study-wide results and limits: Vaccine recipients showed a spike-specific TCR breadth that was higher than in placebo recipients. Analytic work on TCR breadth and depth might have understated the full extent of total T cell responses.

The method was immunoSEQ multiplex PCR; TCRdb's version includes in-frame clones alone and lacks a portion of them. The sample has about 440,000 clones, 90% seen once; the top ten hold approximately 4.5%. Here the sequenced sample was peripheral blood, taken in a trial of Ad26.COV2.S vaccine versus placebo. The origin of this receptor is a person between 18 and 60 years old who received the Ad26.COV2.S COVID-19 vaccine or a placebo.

The CDR3 is CASNIQGAMNTEAFF. The CDR3 DNA reads as TGTGCCAGCAATATACAGGGGGCGATGAACACTGAAGCTTTCTTT. The genes are TRBV6-5 and TRBJ1-1; 9 bases agree with TRBD1. Per germline, CDR1 MNHEY and CDR2 SVGAGI. This CDR3 spans 15 amino acids. With V trimmed by 7 bases and J by 0 bases, 6 bases remained unmatched.